The sequence of this T cell receptor (beta chain) was determined in a study of brain metastases from non-small cell lung cancer. Study outcomes and limitations: T-cell clones appeared expanded in 60% to 75% of brain metastases relative to matched primary tumors. T-cell infiltration was lower in brain metastases than primaries (P < 0.001). TCR repertoires overlapped largely between brain metastases and matched primaries.

Points on this clone: Its antigen remains unknown. Germline is not matched at one junction end, which may reflect a read error.

Here immunoSEQ multiplex PCR was the method, and the copy in TCRdb shows in-frame clones only, minus some. The sample has 3,500 to 4,500 clones, about 85% seen once. This clonotype originated in a donor over 35 with non-small cell lung cancer. Source material: primary lung tumor tissue.

The CDR3 spells CASSLNNNEQFF. The CDR3 bases are TGTGCCAGCAGCTTGAATAACAATGAACAGTTCTTC. The chain combines TRBV7-3 with TRBJ2-1, with unresolved D. Germline CDR1 reads SGHTA; CDR2 reads FQGTGA. CDR3 size: 12 residues. Variable domain in full (rest from reference TRBV7-3 and TRBJ2-1): GAGVSQTPSNKVTEKGKYVELRCDPISGHTALYWYRQSLGQGPEFLIYFQGTGAADDSGLPNDRFFAVRPEGSVSTLKIQRTERGDSAVYLCASSLNNNEQFFGPGTRLTVL.